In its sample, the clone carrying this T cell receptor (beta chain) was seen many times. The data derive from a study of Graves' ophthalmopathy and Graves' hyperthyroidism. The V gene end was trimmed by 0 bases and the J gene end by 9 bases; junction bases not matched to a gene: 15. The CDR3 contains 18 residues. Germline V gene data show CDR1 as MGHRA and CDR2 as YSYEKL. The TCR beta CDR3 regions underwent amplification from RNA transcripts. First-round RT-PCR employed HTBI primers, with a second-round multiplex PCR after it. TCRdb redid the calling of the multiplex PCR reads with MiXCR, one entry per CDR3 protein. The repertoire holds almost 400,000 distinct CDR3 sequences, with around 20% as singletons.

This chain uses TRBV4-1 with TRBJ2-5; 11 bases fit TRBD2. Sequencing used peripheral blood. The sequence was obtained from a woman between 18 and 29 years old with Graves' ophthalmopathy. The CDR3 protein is CASSQEGTSGVGMGAQYF. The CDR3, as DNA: TGCGCCAGCAGCCAAGAGGGGACTAGCGGAGTTGGCATGGGGGCCCAGTACTTC.